This T cell receptor (beta chain) was recorded in a study of T cell repertoires and Cas9 in healthy adults. Study-level background: SpCas9-reactive CD4 and CD8 T cells were characterized for potency, cytotoxicity and lineage.

A remark on this clone: Its antigen is currently unknown.

Assay used: immunoSEQ multiplex PCR; TCRdb lists only in-frame clones, some missing. The data show approximately 21,000 clones, about 92% seen once. Deletions cut 0 bases from V and 2 bases from J, with 8 bases between. The CDR3 contains 14 residues. Germline-derived CDR1 and CDR2 are SGHAT and FQNNGV. Overall study findings and caveats: SpCas9-reactive effector T cells were reportedly restrained in vitro by SpCas9-reactive regulatory T cells.

This clonotype originated in a human donor in good health. The chain has TRBV11-2 and TRBJ2-7; D gene unclear. Sequencing used CD4+ effector T cells (CD127+, CD25-, CD137-, CD154-) from PBMCs; culture status not recorded. CDR3 coding DNA: TGTGCCAGCAGCTTAGATAGACTTACCTACGAGCAGTACTTC. Protein sequence: CASSLDRLTYEQYF.